A selection of T cell receptor beta chains follows, all from one sample in a study of cytomegalovirus exposure and HLA in healthy donors. Profiling relied on immunoSEQ multiplex PCR, and the TCRdb table lists in-frame clones only, not all of them. The sample lists about 240,000 clones, approximately 81% occurring once. Input material: PBMCs. The receptors stem from a girl aged 2 to 9 in good health and CMV-seronegative. Each CDR3 is given with its conserved first and last residue. A D gene is named only where the DNA matches it firmly. Some rows have no size entry. The others give once, few or many, or a class for an expanded clone.

V: TRBV5-4
J: TRBJ1-1
size: .
D: TRBD1
length: 15
DNA: TGTGCCAGCAGCCGGACAGGGGGGGGATCGGGTGAAGCTTTCTTT
CDR3: CASSRTGGGSGEAFF

V: TRBV7-9
J: TRBJ1-6
size: .
D: TRBD1
length: 15
DNA: TGTGCCAGCAGCTGGGGTGACAGGGTCCATTCACCCCTCCACTTT
CDR3: CASSWGDRVHSPLHF

V: TRBV9
J: TRBJ2-2
size: once
D: TRBD1
length: 15
DNA: TGTGCCAGCAGCGTGGACAGGGGTGGCACCGGGGAGCTGTTTTTT
CDR3: CASSVDRGGTGELFF

V: TRBV27
J: TRBJ1-2
size: .
D: TRBD1
length: 14
DNA: TGTGCCAGCAGTTTATCCACAGGGGGCTATGGCTACACCTTC
CDR3: CASSLSTGGYGYTF

V: TRBV10-3
J: TRBJ1-2
size: .
D: .
length: 12
DNA: TGTGCCATCAGTGAAAGAGGGAATGGCTACACCTTC
CDR3: CAISERGNGYTF

V: TRBV19
J: TRBJ2-1
size: .
D: .
length: 13
DNA: TGTGCCAGTAGTATTAGGGGGTACAATGAGCAGTTCTTC
CDR3: CASSIRGYNEQFF

V: TRBV6-1
J: TRBJ2-5
size: .
D: TRBD1
length: 17
DNA: TGTGCCAGCAGTGAATTTATTGGACAGGGGGCAGGAGAGACCCAGTACTTC
CDR3: CASSEFIGQGAGETQYF

V: TRBV6-5
J: TRBJ2-3
size: .
D: .
length: 12
DNA: TGTGCCAGCAGTTCTAACACAGATACGCAGTATTTT
CDR3: CASSSNTDTQYF

V: TRBV18
J: TRBJ2-5
size: .
D: .
length: 12
DNA: TGTGCCAGCTCACCGGCCCAAGAGACCCAGTACTTC
CDR3: CASSPAQETQYF

V: TRBV29-1
J: TRBJ1-1
size: .
D: .
length: 12
DNA: TGCAGCGTGTCGAACCCGGGGGCTGAAGCTTTCTTT
CDR3: CSVSNPGAEAFF

V: TRBV6-1
J: TRBJ1-2
size: .
D: .
length: 12
DNA: TGTGCCAGCGGTGAACAGTACTATGGCTACACCTTC
CDR3: CASGEQYYGYTF

V: TRBV13
J: TRBJ1-1
size: few
D: TRBD1
length: 13
DNA: TGTGCCAGCAGCTCCGGACAGGGGAGGGACGCTTTCTTT
CDR3: CASSSGQGRDAFF

V: TRBV6-5
J: TRBJ2-2
size: .
D: TRBD2
length: 14
DNA: TGTGCCACCACAGCGGGGGGGATCGCCGGGGAGCTGTTTTTT
CDR3: CATTAGGIAGELFF

V: TRBV4-2
J: TRBJ1-5
size: .
D: .
length: 12
DNA: TGTGCCAGCAGCCAAGATACAGGGCCCCAGCATTTT
CDR3: CASSQDTGPQHF

V: TRBV19
J: TRBJ2-7
size: .
D: .
length: 13
DNA: TGTGCCAGTCGAACCCCAGGGCACCACGAGCAGTACTTC
CDR3: CASRTPGHHEQYF

V: TRBV15
J: TRBJ2-7
size: few
D: .
length: 14
DNA: TGTGCCACCAGCAGTGCAGGTGGGTTCGAAGGGCAGTACTTC
CDR3: CATSSAGGFEGQYF

V: TRBV7-3
J: TRBJ2-5
size: .
D: .
length: 13
DNA: TGTGCCAGCAGCCGAGGACATCTCGAGACCCAGTACTTC
CDR3: CASSRGHLETQYF

V: TRBV7-9
J: TRBJ1-5
size: .
D: .
length: 16
DNA: TGTGCCAGCAGCACCGGGACTCCCATTGGCAATCAGCCCCAGCATTTT
CDR3: CASSTGTPIGNQPQHF